The next 23 T cell receptor beta chains were all read from a single sample in a study of blood T cell repertoires in COVID-19. The data were produced by immunoSEQ multiplex PCR, yet TCRdb's version contains in-frame clones alone and is incomplete. This sample has 140,000 to 150,000 clones, with about 87% found just once. Sequences were obtained from peripheral blood. The receptor set was obtained from a woman aged 50 to 60 with acute or convalescent COVID-19.

The chain recombines TRBV5-1 with TRBJ1-2, with TRBD1 as a possible D gene (6 bases). Between the trimmed V and J ends, which lost 0 bases and 7 bases, there was a span of 7 bases. This CDR3 is 12 amino acids long. The germline V gene has CDR1 SGHRS and CDR2 YFSETQ. The CDR3 DNA follows: TGCGCCAGCAGCTTGGACAGGGTTGGCTACACCTTC. Its protein is CASSLDRVGYTF.

The chain combines TRBV29-1 with TRBJ1-1; 7 nucleotides match TRBD1. Germline CDR1 SQVTM, CDR2 ANQGSEA. The CDR3 is 13 residues long. V gave up 7 bases and J gave up 3 bases; unmatched junction bases: 8. The CDR3 sequence is CSATGAAYTEAFF. DNA of the CDR3: TGCAGCGCAACAGGGGCCGCTTACACTGAAGCTTTCTTT.

This sequence joins TRBV18 and TRBJ2-3; 7 positions agree with TRBD1. Losses at the gene ends were 3 bases for V and 5 bases for J; bases not matched to a gene: 5. Looked up from germline, CDR1 is KGHSH and CDR2 is LQKENI. The CDR3 runs 14 residues. The CDR3 bases are TGTGCCAGCTCACCCGGGACAGAACAAGATACGCAGTATTTT. It yields the protein CASSPGTEQDTQYF.

The chain links TRBV9 to TRBJ2-2, with unresolved D. Trimming stripped 4 bases from V and 3 bases from J, with 13 bases between. CDR1 SGDLS and CDR2 YYNGEE come from the germline V gene. The CDR3 spans 15 residues. CDR3: CASSLRPTDTGELFF. For the CDR3, the DNA is TGTGCCAGCAGCCTCCGTCCTACAGACACCGGGGAGCTGTTTTTT.

This clone showed up just once. The chain combines TRBV28 with TRBJ1-2; 8 bases map to TRBD1. CDR1 MDHEN and CDR2 SYDVKM come from the germline V gene. CDR3 length equals 13 residues. J lost 7 bases, V lost 7 bases, and 8 bases had no gene match. The CDR3 loop reads CASTSGQGGGYTF. The CDR3 nucleotides read TGTGCCAGCACCTCCGGACAGGGAGGTGGCTACACCTTC.

The V gene is TRBV6-6, the J gene TRBJ1-1, with TRBD1 identical over 7 bases. The CDR3 is 15 amino acids. V dropped 5 bases and J dropped 0; count of bases not matched to a gene: 6. Looked up from germline, CDR1 is MNHNY and CDR2 is SVGAGI (reference sequence). CDR3 coding DNA: TGTGCCAGCAGTCTGCTGACAGGGATGAACACTGAAGCTTTCTTT. As protein: CASSLLTGMNTEAFF.

This clone came up a few times. J is TRBJ1-2 and V is TRBV5-4; 7 nucleotides agree with TRBD1. V dropped 4 bases and J dropped 1; count of bases not matched to a gene: 7. CDR3 length equals 15 residues. Germline-derived CDR1 and CDR2 are SGHNT and YYREEE (reference sequence). CDR3 coding DNA: TGTGCCAGCAGCCCGGCCGGGACAGATAACTATGGCTACACCTTC. Protein product: CASSPAGTDNYGYTF.

The J gene is TRBJ1-1, the V gene TRBV7-9; the D is unclear. CDR1 is SEHNR, CDR2 FQNEAQ, per germline (reference sequence). V lost 2 bases to trimming and J lost 5 bases, with 6 bases between them. The CDR3 runs 12 residues. CDR3 amino acids: CASSLLGTEAFF. CDR3 coding DNA: TGTGCCAGCAGCTTACTCGGGACTGAAGCTTTCTTT.

J is TRBJ2-7 and V is TRBV7-3, with a tentative D call TRBD1 (6 bases). CDR1 and CDR2 from the germline V gene are SGHTA and FQGTGA. This CDR3 region has 14 residues. Trimming removed 5 bases from V and 0 bases from J, with 11 bases in between. The DNA of the CDR3 is TGTGCCAGCAGCCCCTCGACAGGCTCCTACGAGCAGTACTTC. As protein: CASSPSTGSYEQYF.

The rearrangement uses TRBV12-3 or TRBV12-4 and TRBJ1-1, with no clear D. The CDR3 totals 13 residues. V gave up 2 bases and J gave up 5 bases, with 9 bases separating them. DNA of the CDR3: TGTGCCAGCAGTTTAACCTCGAGGACTGAAGCTTTCTTT. Its protein is CASSLTSRTEAFF.

V usage is TRBV19 and J usage is TRBJ1-4, with D possibly matching TRBD1 (5 bases). The V end was cut by 3 bases, the J end by 4 bases, with 9 bases between. The CDR3 spans 14 residues. Germline V gene data show CDR1 as LNHDA and CDR2 as SQIVND (reference sequence). The chain's CDR3 is CASSIGAVNEKLFF. CDR3 DNA: TGTGCCAGTAGTATTGGGGCAGTTAATGAAAAACTGTTTTTT.

This clone was found once. The CDR3 DNA follows: TGTGCCAGCAGCACGGGACTAGCGGGGGCAGAGACCCAGTACTTC. Residues: CASSTGLAGAETQYF. The genes are TRBV9 and TRBJ2-5; TRBD2 agrees at 14 bases. Germline values: CDR1 SGDLS, CDR2 YYNGEE. With V trimmed by 4 bases and J by 4 bases, 3 bases remained unmatched. The CDR3 length is 15 residues.

There are a few counts of this clone. The chain links TRBV5-1 to TRBJ1-4; D is unresolved. Germline CDR1 is SGHRS and CDR2 is YFSETQ. The V and J ends lost 0 bases and 0 bases respectively, with 9 bases between them. This CDR3 comprises 16 residues. CDR3 nucleotides: TGCGCCAGCAGCTTGGATTGGGCAGCAACTAATGAAAAACTGTTTTTT. As protein: CASSLDWAATNEKLFF. Supplemented by reference TRBV5-1 and TRBJ1-4, the full variable domain reads KAGVTQTPRYLIKTRGQQVTLSCSPISGHRSVSWYQQTPGQGLQFLFEYFSETQRNKGNFPGRFSGRQFSNSRSEMNVSTLELGDSALYLCASSLDWAATNEKLFFGSGTQLSVL.

The V and J genes are TRBV6-4 and TRBJ2-7; possible D gene TRBD1, 6 bases. The V gene lost 4 bases and the J gene lost 2 bases, with 18 bases spanning the gap. The CDR3 has 16 residues. Germline V CDR1 and CDR2: MRHNA, SNTAGT. The CDR3 nucleotides are TGTGCCAGCAGTGCGCCCGGACAGCAGCTGACCTACGAGCAGTACTTC. It is translated as CASSAPGQQLTYEQYF.

This chain connects TRBV11-2 to TRBJ1-1; 7 nucleotides align to TRBD1. Germline V gene lookup returns CDR1 SGHAT and CDR2 FQNNGV. This CDR3 has 14 amino acids. V shed 3 bases, J shed 4 bases, and the junction held 5 bases outside the gene matches. CDR3 residues: CASSFPTGSTEAFF. Here the CDR3 DNA reads TGTGCCAGCAGCTTCCCGACAGGGTCCACTGAAGCTTTCTTT.

The chain employs TRBV6-5 and TRBJ2-7; 9 bases line up with TRBD2. Germline lookup yields CDR1 MNHEY and CDR2 SVGAGI. The CDR3 runs to 15 residues. The ends lost 7 bases at V and 4 bases at J; junction bases unmatched: 11. Written as DNA, the CDR3 is TGTGCCAGCATGGGGGGGTCTAGCGGGGATTACGAGCAGTACTTC. It encodes CASMGGSSGDYEQYF.

This rearrangement joins TRBV20-1 to TRBJ1-1; the match to TRBD1 covers 8 bases. Per the germline V gene, CDR1 is DFQATT and CDR2 is SNEGSKA (reference sequence). V was pared by 6 bases and J by 12 bases, with 9 bases of the junction left unmatched. The CDR3 totals 11 residues. The CDR3 DNA follows: TGCAGTGCCTACCCGGGACAGGTGACTTTCTTT. As protein: CSAYPGQVTFF.

A single count supports this clone. The V and J genes are TRBV28 and TRBJ1-2; possibly TRBD1 for D (5 bases). The germline CDR1 and CDR2 sequences are MDHEN and SYDVKM. V lost 6 bases, J lost 8 bases, and 19 bases lay in between. The CDR3 loop spans 14 amino acids. This CDR3 is CASREDGAGEGYTF. As DNA, the CDR3 is TGTGCCAGCAGGGAGGACGGCGCGGGGGAAGGCTACACCTTC.

The chain recombines TRBV28 with TRBJ2-7; weak D call: TRBD2 (6 bases). The length of the CDR3 is 15 residues. V was pared by 6 bases and J by 1 base, with 16 bases between. CDR1 is MDHEN, CDR2 SYDVKM, per germline. The CDR3 DNA follows: TGTGCCAGCAGCATTAGCGGACTAATATCCTACGAGCAGTACTTC. Translating gives CASSISGLISYEQYF.

The sample holds one count of this clone. The genes are TRBV7-9 and TRBJ1-4; possible D gene TRBD1, 5 bases. This CDR3 has 15 residues. Trimming cost V 5 bases and J 6 bases, with 16 bases left between them. Looked up from germline, CDR1 is SEHNR and CDR2 is FQNEAQ (reference sequence). The CDR3 nucleotides are TGTGCCAGCAGCCAACCGGGAGAAGGGGATGAAAAACTGTTTTTT. Amino acid sequence: CASSQPGEGDEKLFF.

This sequence joins TRBV6-1 and TRBJ2-3; a possible D gene is TRBD2 (5 bases). CDR3 length equals 16 residues. V was pared by 4 bases and J by 1 base, with 15 bases between. Germline values: CDR1 MNHNS, CDR2 SASEGT. CDR3 sequence reads: CASSGSLARGTDTQYF. The CDR3 DNA sequence: TGTGCCAGCAGTGGCAGTCTAGCTAGGGGCACAGATACGCAGTATTTT.

The chain has TRBV4-1 and TRBJ2-7; no reliable D call. V was clipped by 3 bases and J by 3 bases, with 9 bases between them. Per germline, CDR1 MGHRA and CDR2 YSYEKL. The CDR3 spans 13 residues. CDR3 residues: CASSHVLNYEQYF. In DNA form, the CDR3 reads TGCGCCAGCAGCCACGTTCTTAACTACGAGCAGTACTTC.

The genes are TRBV28 and TRBJ1-2, with TRBD1 matching over 7 bases. With V trimmed by 7 bases and J by 0 bases, 5 bases remained unmatched. Germline CDR1 is MDHEN and CDR2 is SYDVKM. This CDR3 contains 14 residues. The CDR3 loop is CASNWDSANYGYTF. The CDR3 region has the DNA TGTGCCAGCAACTGGGACAGTGCTAACTATGGCTACACCTTC.